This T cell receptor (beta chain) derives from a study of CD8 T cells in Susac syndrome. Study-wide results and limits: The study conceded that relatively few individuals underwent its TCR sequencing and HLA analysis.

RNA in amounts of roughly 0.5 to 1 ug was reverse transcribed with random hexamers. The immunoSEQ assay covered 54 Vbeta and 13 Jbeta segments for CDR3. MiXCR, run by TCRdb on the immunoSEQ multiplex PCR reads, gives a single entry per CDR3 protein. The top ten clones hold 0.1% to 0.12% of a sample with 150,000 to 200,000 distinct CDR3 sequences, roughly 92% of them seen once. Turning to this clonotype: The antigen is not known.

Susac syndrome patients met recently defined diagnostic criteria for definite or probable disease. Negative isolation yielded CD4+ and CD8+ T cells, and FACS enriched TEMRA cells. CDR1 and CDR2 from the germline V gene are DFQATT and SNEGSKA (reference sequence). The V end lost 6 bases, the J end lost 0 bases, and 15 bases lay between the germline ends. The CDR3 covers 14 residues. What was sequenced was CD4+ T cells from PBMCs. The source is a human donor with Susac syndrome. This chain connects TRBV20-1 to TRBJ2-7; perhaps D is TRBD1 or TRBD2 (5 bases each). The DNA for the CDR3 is TGCAGTGCGTACATCGGGGCAAGCTCCTACGAGCAGTACTTC. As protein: CSAYIGASSYEQYF.